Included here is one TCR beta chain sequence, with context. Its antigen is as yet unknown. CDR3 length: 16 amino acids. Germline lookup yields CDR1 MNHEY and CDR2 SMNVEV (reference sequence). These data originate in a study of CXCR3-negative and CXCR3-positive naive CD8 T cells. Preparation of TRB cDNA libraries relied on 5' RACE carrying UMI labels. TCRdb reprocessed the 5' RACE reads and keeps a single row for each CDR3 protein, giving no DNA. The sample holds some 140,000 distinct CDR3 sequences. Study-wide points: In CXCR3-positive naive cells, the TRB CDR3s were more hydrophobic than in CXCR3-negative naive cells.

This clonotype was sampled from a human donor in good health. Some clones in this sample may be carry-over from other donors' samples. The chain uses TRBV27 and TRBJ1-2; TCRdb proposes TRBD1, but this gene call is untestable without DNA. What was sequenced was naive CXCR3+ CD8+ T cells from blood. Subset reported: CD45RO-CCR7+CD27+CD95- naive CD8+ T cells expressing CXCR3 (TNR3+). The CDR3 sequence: CASSLSPTGLNYGYTF.